Shown below are 32 T cell receptor beta chains from a single sample sequenced in a study of OX40 agonist ivuxolimab in advanced cancers. Method: immunoSEQ multiplex PCR; TCRdb's copy keeps in-frame clones and lacks some. Of tens of thousands of clones detected, 80% to 95% appear once; the ten largest clones hold around 0.35%. Sequenced material: CD4+ or CD8+ T cells sorted from blood, taken in a trial of the OX40 agonist ivuxolimab. All receptors come from an adult with an advanced solid tumor such as melanoma, head and neck, liver or kidney cancer.

This clone was counted between two and nine times. The chain couples TRBV19 to TRBJ1-2; 8 bases line up with TRBD1. Germline loops: CDR1 LNHDA, CDR2 SQIVND (reference sequence). V lost 6 bases and J lost 7; bases outside the gene matches: 4. The CDR3 extends over 12 amino acids. The CDR3 region has the DNA TGTGCCAGTAGATGGACAGGGCCTGGCTACACCTTC. Protein: CASRWTGPGYTF.

V is TRBV5-4 and J is TRBJ1-2; D is possibly TRBD1 (5 bases). The CDR3 is 15 residues long. Trimming took off 2 bases at V and 6 bases at J, with 17 bases between the two ends. Germline lookup yields CDR1 SGHNT and CDR2 YYREEE (reference sequence). The CDR3 reads CASSFTSGRSDGYTF. DNA for the CDR3: TGTGCCAGCAGCTTTACGTCAGGGCGCAGCGATGGCTACACCTTC.

V and J are TRBV19 and TRBJ2-3; TRBD1 matches at 10 bases. The CDR3 length is 15 residues. Germline CDR1 reads LNHDA; CDR2 reads SQIVND (reference sequence). Trimming took 3 bases from V and 5 from J; bases not matched to a gene: 5. CDR3 loop: CASSIDRGLGDTQYF. CDR3 coding DNA: TGTGCCAGTAGTATCGACAGGGGGCTAGGAGATACGCAGTATTTT. The full variable domain, its missing parts supplied by reference TRBV19 and TRBJ2-3, is DGGITQSPKYLFRKEGQNVTLSCEQNLNHDAMYWYRQDPGQGLRLIYYSQIVNDFQKGDIAEGYSVSREKKESFPLTVTSAQKNPTAFYLCASSIDRGLGDTQYFGPGTRLTVL.

This chain connects TRBV28 to TRBJ1-2, with TRBD1 matching over 9 bases. With 2 bases clipped from V and 6 bases from J, the junction kept 10 bases outside the gene matches. This CDR3 is 16 amino acids long. Germline V gene data show CDR1 as MDHEN and CDR2 as SYDVKM. CDR3 sequence: CASSLPPIQGANGYTF. Written as DNA, the CDR3 is TGTGCCAGCAGTTTACCTCCTATACAGGGGGCCAATGGCTACACCTTC.

The table lists this clone with a count of one. The chain combines TRBV11-2 with TRBJ1-3, with 10 bases aligning to TRBD1. V shed 4 bases and J 4 bases; nucleotides not matched to a gene: 7. CDR3 size: 16 residues. The germline gives CDR1 SGHAT, CDR2 FQNNGV. CDR3 loop: CASSYGQGVLGNTIYF. The CDR3 DNA reads TGTGCCAGCAGCTATGGACAGGGGGTATTAGGAAACACCATATATTTT.

J is TRBJ1-2 and V is TRBV14; 12 bases match TRBD1. Trimming removed 1 base from V and 8 bases from J; junction bases left unmatched: 17. This CDR3 is 19 amino acids long. The V gene's germline CDR1 is SGHDN and CDR2 FVKESK. CDR3 loop: CASSQASWDRGPHSLGYTF. In DNA form, the CDR3 reads TGTGCCAGCAGCCAAGCTAGCTGGGACAGGGGGCCTCACTCATTGGGCTACACCTTC.

This rearrangement joins TRBV7-8 to TRBJ2-3; D gene ambiguous. Deletions cut 4 bases from V and 1 base from J, with 15 bases between. Germline V lookup: CDR1 SGHVS, CDR2 FQNEAQ. The CDR3 is 16 residues long. CDR3 amino acids: CASSSRTNSGTDTQYF. The CDR3 DNA follows: TGTGCCAGCAGCTCCAGGACGAACTCTGGCACAGATACGCAGTATTTT.

The chain is built from TRBV10-3 and TRBJ2-7, with a tentative D call TRBD2 (5 bases). Germline CDR1 and CDR2: ENHRY and SYGVKD. The CDR3 is 14 amino acids. The V gene lost 0 bases and the J gene lost 4 bases, with 10 bases spanning the gap. CDR3 sequence: CAISESKTTYEQYV. CDR3 nucleotide sequence: TGTGCCATCAGTGAGTCCAAGACTACTTACGAGCAGTACGTC.

The CDR3 sequence: CASSRKDRQETQYF. In DNA, the CDR3 is TGTGCCAGCAGCCGAAAGGACAGGCAAGAGACCCAGTACTTC. The chain is built from TRBV9 and TRBJ2-5, with 7 bases that match TRBD1. V dropped 4 bases and J dropped 2; count of bases not matched to a gene: 5. CDR1 and CDR2 (germline): SGDLS, YYNGEE. The CDR3 extends over 14 amino acids.

V usage is TRBV19 and J usage is TRBJ1-1; tentatively, D is TRBD1 (6 bases). V was pared by 4 bases and J by 3 bases, with 15 bases between. The CDR3 is 15 amino acids. Per the germline V gene, CDR1 is LNHDA and CDR2 is SQIVND (reference sequence). In DNA, the CDR3 is TGTGCCAGTAGTAGTACAGGGAAGGGGGACACTGAAGCTTTCTTT. Translation gives CASSSTGKGDTEAFF.

The chain combines TRBV4-1 with TRBJ2-5; possibly TRBD1 for D (6 bases). Germline V gene lookup returns CDR1 MGHRA and CDR2 YSYEKL. The V end lost 4 bases, the J end lost 5 bases, and 14 bases lay between the germline ends. This CDR3 has 14 amino acids. Here the CDR3 reads CASSLHDRSETQYF. In DNA, the CDR3 is TGCGCCAGCAGCCTCCATGACAGGTCGGAGACCCAGTACTTC.

This clone appeared a single time. The rearrangement joins TRBV5-1 to TRBJ1-4; no reliable D call. Germline V CDR1 and CDR2: SGHRS, YFSETQ. Between the trimmed V and J ends, which lost 1 base and 5 bases, there was a span of 9 bases. The CDR3 runs to 14 residues. The CDR3 sequence is CASSLRSANEKLFF. CDR3 coding DNA: TGCGCCAGCAGCTTGAGGTCAGCGAATGAAAAACTGTTTTTT. Full variable domain (remainder filled in from reference TRBV5-1 and TRBJ1-4): KAGVTQTPRYLIKTRGQQVTLSCSPISGHRSVSWYQQTPGQGLQFLFEYFSETQRNKGNFPGRFSGRQFSNSRSEMNVSTLELGDSALYLCASSLRSANEKLFFGSGTQLSVL.

The chain uses TRBV10-1 and TRBJ2-3; the D gene is possibly TRBD2 (6 bases). Trimming removed 1 base from V and 4 bases from J, with 12 bases in between. Germline assignment: CDR1 WNHNN and CDR2 SYGVQD (reference sequence). The CDR3 loop spans 15 amino acids. The CDR3 sequence: CASSEWASASDTQYF. DNA for the CDR3: TGCGCCAGCAGTGAGTGGGCTAGCGCCTCAGATACGCAGTATTTT.

The chain carries TRBV2 and TRBJ2-2; 10 positions agree with TRBD2. CDR3 length equals 15 residues. V lost 2 bases, J lost 4 bases, and 1 base stayed unmatched. Germline V gives CDR1 SNHLY, CDR2 FYNNEI. The CDR3 is CASSETSGVTGELFF. The CDR3 DNA reads TGTGCCAGCAGTGAAACTAGCGGGGTCACCGGGGAGCTGTTTTTT.

On this clone: The junction shows a germline mismatch at one end, possibly a read error. The chain joins TRBV7-7 to TRBJ2-2; TRBD1 aligns across 7 bases. This CDR3 comprises 15 residues. Germline lookup yields CDR1 SSHAT and CDR2 FNYEAQ (reference sequence). This chain's CDR3 is CASSFRTGNTGELFF. The CDR3 bases are TGTGCTAGCAGCTTTCGGACAGGGAACACCGGGGAGCTGTTTTTT.

The rearrangement links TRBV18 to TRBJ1-2; 7 bases match TRBD1. Trimming took 8 bases from V and 7 from J; bases not matched to a gene: 19. This CDR3 contains 16 residues. Germline V gene lookup returns CDR1 KGHSH and CDR2 LQKENI. Here the CDR3 reads CASQPDRNPISGGYTF. The CDR3 coding sequence is TGTGCCAGCCAACCGGACAGGAACCCAATCTCCGGTGGCTACACCTTC.

V usage is TRBV6-6 and J usage is TRBJ2-7; TRBD1 matches 10 bases. J lost 3 bases, V lost 6 bases, and 8 bases had no gene match. The CDR3 loop spans 15 amino acids. CDR1 and CDR2 from the germline V gene are MNHNY and SVGAGI (reference sequence). The CDR3 nucleotides read TGTGCCAGCAGGTACCGGGACAGGGGTATCTACGAGCAGTACGTC. Amino acids: CASRYRDRGIYEQYV.

The J gene is TRBJ2-6, the V gene TRBV5-6; D gene unclear. Germline CDR1 is SGHDT and CDR2 is YYEEEE. This CDR3 has 16 amino acids. The V and J ends lost 1 base and 0 bases respectively, with 8 bases between them. The CDR3 coding sequence is TGTGCCAGCAGCTTGTTGGATAACTCTGGGGCCAACGTCCTGACTTTC. Translation: CASSLLDNSGANVLTF.

The V call is TRBV19, the J call TRBJ1-2; D might be TRBD1 (5 bases). Trimming pared 3 bases from V and 8 bases from J, leaving 13 bases between. The CDR3 is 13 amino acids. CDR1 is LNHDA and CDR2 is SQIVND in the germline V gene (reference sequence). In DNA, the CDR3 is TGTGCCAGTAGTATGCGTCGAGGGGACGGCTACACCTTC. It encodes CASSMRRGDGYTF.

J is TRBJ2-1 and V is TRBV10-1; 13 bases are a match to TRBD2. CDR3 length: 16 amino acids. After removal of 4 bases from V and 4 bases from J, the junction contained 4 bases not matched to a gene. Germline V CDR1 and CDR2: WNHNN, SYGVQD (reference sequence). CDR3 bases: TGCGCCAGCAGTGGGGGGACTAGCGGGGTTTACAATGAGCAGTTCTTC. Amino acids: CASSGGTSGVYNEQFF.

The chain couples TRBV7-2 to TRBJ2-3, with a possible D match to TRBD1 (6 bases). With 1 base removed from V and 8 bases from J, the gap between germline ends came to 16 bases. Germline V lookup: CDR1 SGHTA, CDR2 FQGNSA. This CDR3 is 15 amino acids long. CDR3 region: CASSLEQGRSVTQYF. The CDR3 DNA follows: TGTGCCAGCAGCTTAGAACAGGGTAGATCAGTTACGCAGTATTTT.

The V call is TRBV2, the J call TRBJ1-3; TRBD1 is a possible D gene (5 bases). CDR1 is SNHLY, CDR2 FYNNEI, per germline. Trimming shortened V by 1 base and J by 1 base, and 14 bases separated the two germline ends. The CDR3 spans 17 residues. In DNA, the CDR3 is TGTGCCAGCAGTGAAGGGGCAGGGACTTGGTCTGGAAACACCATATATTTT. This translates into CASSEGAGTWSGNTIYF.

The V call is TRBV19, the J call TRBJ2-3; D gene uncertain. The CDR3 spans 13 residues. Between the trimmed V and J ends, which lost 6 bases and 4 bases, there was a span of 11 bases. Looked up from germline, CDR1 is LNHDA and CDR2 is SQIVND (reference sequence). CDR3 in amino acids: CASRLSSADTQYF. As DNA, the CDR3 is TGTGCCAGTAGACTAAGCTCGGCAGATACGCAGTATTTT.

This chain links TRBV5-6 with TRBJ2-3, with 7 positions matching TRBD1. CDR3 size: 15 residues. V shed 1 base, J shed 2 bases, and the junction held 4 bases outside the gene matches. The germline CDR1 and CDR2 sequences are SGHDT and YYEEEE. The CDR3 sequence: CASSLWDRTTDTQYF. The CDR3 region has the DNA TGTGCCAGCAGCTTGTGGGACAGAACCACAGATACGCAGTATTTT.

The rearrangement joins TRBV18 to TRBJ1-3; D not certain. With 3 bases removed from V and 0 bases from J, the gap between germline ends came to 15 bases. CDR3 size: 17 residues. Germline loops: CDR1 KGHSH, CDR2 LQKENI. Written as DNA, the CDR3 is TGTGCCAGCTCACCGCCCCGGAGGTACAACTCTGGAAACACCATATATTTT. Amino acid sequence: CASSPPRRYNSGNTIYF.

The chain links TRBV5-1 to TRBJ2-7; 12 nucleotides agree with TRBD2. Germline V gene sequence: CDR1 SGHRS, CDR2 YFSETQ. This CDR3 has 16 residues. V was pared by 0 bases and J by 0 bases, with 1 base of the junction left unmatched. CDR3 nucleotide sequence: TGCGCCAGCAGCTTGGCTAGCGGGGGGGACTCCTACGAGCAGTACTTC. Translation: CASSLASGGDSYEQYF.

This chain links TRBV5-1 with TRBJ1-2; TRBD1 might be the D (6 bases). Germline assignment: CDR1 SGHRS and CDR2 YFSETQ. The length of the CDR3 is 13 residues. V was pared by 6 bases and J by 4 bases, with 13 bases between. The CDR3 DNA reads as TGCGCCAGCACGCTACAGGGCGGCTATGGCTACACCTTC. Its translation is CASTLQGGYGYTF.

The gene calls are TRBV12-5 and TRBJ1-1, with 8 bases aligning to TRBD1. This CDR3 has 15 amino acids. Trimming removed 6 bases from V and 5 bases from J; junction bases left unmatched: 11. Per the germline V gene, CDR1 is LGHNT and CDR2 is FRNRAP. The CDR3 reads CASGQPDRGSTEAFF. DNA of the CDR3: TGTGCTAGTGGCCAACCCGACAGGGGCAGTACTGAAGCTTTCTTT.

This clone appeared once. The CDR3 region is CASSTGLAAGELFF. The CDR3 DNA reads as TGTGCCAGCAGTACGGGACTAGCGGCCGGGGAGCTGTTTTTT. The chain has TRBV27 and TRBJ2-2, with 11 bases lining up with TRBD2. From germline, CDR1 is MNHEY and CDR2 SMNVEV (reference sequence). The CDR3 is made up of 14 amino acids. V trimming: 5 bases; J trimming: 6 bases; junction bases outside the gene matches: 2.

The V gene is TRBV7-2, the J gene TRBJ2-5; D gene uncertain. V was cut by 3 bases and J by 0 bases, with 5 bases left in between. The CDR3 is 13 amino acids. The germline V gene has CDR1 SGHTA and CDR2 FQGNSA. The CDR3, as DNA: TGTGCCAGCAGCTTCGGGTACCAAGAGACCCAGTACTTC. It codes for CASSFGYQETQYF.

This rearrangement joins TRBV19 to TRBJ1-5; 8 bases are a match to TRBD1. V lost 6 bases to trimming and J lost 1 base; unmatched junction nucleotides: 8. The CDR3 runs to 16 residues. CDR1 and CDR2 (germline): LNHDA, SQIVND (reference sequence). CDR3 protein: CASRNDRGGSNQPQHF. CDR3 nucleotides: TGTGCCAGTAGAAACGACAGGGGCGGGAGCAATCAGCCCCAGCATTTT.

A word on this clone: Its ends do not fully match the called genes, so a read error is possible. V usage is TRBV7-7 and J usage is TRBJ2-7, with 7 bases matching TRBD2. There are 13 residues in the CDR3. Germline V lookup: CDR1 SSHAT, CDR2 FNYEAQ (reference sequence). This CDR3 reads CASSTGLGNEQYF. CDR3 bases: TGTGCTAGCAGTACCGGACTAGGCAACGAGCAGTACTTC.